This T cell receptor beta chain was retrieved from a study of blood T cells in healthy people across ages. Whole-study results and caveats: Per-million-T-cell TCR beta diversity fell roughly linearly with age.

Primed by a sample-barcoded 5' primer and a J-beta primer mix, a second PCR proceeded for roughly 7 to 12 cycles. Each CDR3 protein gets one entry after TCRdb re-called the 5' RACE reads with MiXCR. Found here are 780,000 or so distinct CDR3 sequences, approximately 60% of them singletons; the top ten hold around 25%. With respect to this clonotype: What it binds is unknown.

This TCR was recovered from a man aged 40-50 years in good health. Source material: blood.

CDR3 DNA: TGTGCCAGCATAAAGCGGGGTACGAACTCTGGGGCCAACGTCCTGACTTTC. As protein: CASIKRGTNSGANVLTF. The gene calls are TRBV28 and TRBJ2-6, with TRBD2 matching over 7 bases. Germline trimming cut 7 bases from V and 0 bases from J; bases unmatched to any gene: 9. The CDR3 totals 17 residues. CDR1 MDHEN and CDR2 SYDVKM come from the germline V gene.